The T cell receptor beta chain described here comes from a study of blood T cells in healthy people across ages. Looked up from germline, CDR1 is MNHNS and CDR2 is SASEGT. After removal of 2 bases from V and 1 base from J, the junction contained 2 bases not matched to a gene. The CDR3 covers 14 residues. It was with a sample-barcoded 5' primer and a J-beta primer mix that a second PCR of about 7 to 12 cycles was run. TCRdb ran MiXCR on the 5' RACE reads and lists one entry per CDR3 protein. This table has more than 750,000 distinct CDR3 sequences, 25% to 35% appearing once. Findings and limits, study-wide: For the donors, CMV status was unknown and possibly confounded expanded clonotype changes.

There are many counts of this clonotype. The antigen is unknown. This sample was also put to use in a study of T cells of mothers and their children. According to that study: cDNA was synthesized from all extracted RNA at about 1.5 ug per reaction.

The J gene is TRBJ2-7, the V gene TRBV6-1, with TRBD1 matching over 7 bases. Sequences were obtained from blood. The sequence derives from a woman aged 40 to 50 in good health. CDR3 loop: CASSEWDSSYEQYF. The CDR3 DNA reads as TGTGCCAGCAGTGAATGGGACAGTTCCTACGAGCAGTACTTC.